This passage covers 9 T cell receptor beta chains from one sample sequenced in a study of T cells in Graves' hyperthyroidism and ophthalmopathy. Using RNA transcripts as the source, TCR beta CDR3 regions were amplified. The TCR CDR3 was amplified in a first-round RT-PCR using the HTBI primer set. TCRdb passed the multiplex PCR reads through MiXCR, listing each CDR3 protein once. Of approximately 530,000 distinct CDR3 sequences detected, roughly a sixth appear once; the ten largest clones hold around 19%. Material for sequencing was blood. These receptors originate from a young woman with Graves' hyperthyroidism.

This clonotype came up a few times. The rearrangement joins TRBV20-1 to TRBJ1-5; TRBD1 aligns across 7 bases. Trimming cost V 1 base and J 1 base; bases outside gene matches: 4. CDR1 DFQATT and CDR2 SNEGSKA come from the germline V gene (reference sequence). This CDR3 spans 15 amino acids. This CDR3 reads CSARATGASNQPQHF. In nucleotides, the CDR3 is TGCAGTGCTAGAGCCACAGGGGCCAGCAATCAGCCCCAGCATTTT.

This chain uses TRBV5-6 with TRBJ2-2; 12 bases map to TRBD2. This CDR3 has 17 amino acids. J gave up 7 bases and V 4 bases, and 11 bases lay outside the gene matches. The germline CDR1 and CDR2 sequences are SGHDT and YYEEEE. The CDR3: CASSRRTSGTRHGELFF. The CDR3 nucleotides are TGTGCCAGCAGCCGAAGGACTAGCGGGACAAGACACGGGGAGCTGTTTTTT. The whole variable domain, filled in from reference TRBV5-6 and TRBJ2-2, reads DAGVTQSPTHLIKTRGQQVTLRCSPKSGHDTVSWYQQALGQGPQFIFQYYEEEERQRGNFPDRFSGHQFPNYSSELNVNALLLGDSALYLCASSRRTSGTRHGELFFGEGSRLTVL.

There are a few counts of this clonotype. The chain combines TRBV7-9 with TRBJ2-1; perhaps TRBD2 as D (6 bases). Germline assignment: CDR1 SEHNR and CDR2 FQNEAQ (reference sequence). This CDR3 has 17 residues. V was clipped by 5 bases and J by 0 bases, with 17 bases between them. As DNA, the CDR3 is TGTGCCAGCAGCCTACACCCGGGACTCAGCTCCTACAATGAGCAGTTCTTC. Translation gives CASSLHPGLSSYNEQFF.

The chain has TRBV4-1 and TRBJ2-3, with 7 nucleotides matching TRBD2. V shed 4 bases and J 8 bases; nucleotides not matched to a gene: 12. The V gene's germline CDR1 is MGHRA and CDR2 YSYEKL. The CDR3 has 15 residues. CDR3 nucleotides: TGCGCCAGCAGCCCCTCGGGACTAACCCCGGGTACGCAGTATTTT. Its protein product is CASSPSGLTPGTQYF.

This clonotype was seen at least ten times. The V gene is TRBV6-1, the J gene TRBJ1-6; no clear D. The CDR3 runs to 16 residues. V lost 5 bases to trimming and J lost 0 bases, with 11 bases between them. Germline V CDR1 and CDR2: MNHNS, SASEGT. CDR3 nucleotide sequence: TGTGCCAGCAGTTTAAGACCGTTCTCCTATAATTCACCCCTCCACTTT. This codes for CASSLRPFSYNSPLHF.

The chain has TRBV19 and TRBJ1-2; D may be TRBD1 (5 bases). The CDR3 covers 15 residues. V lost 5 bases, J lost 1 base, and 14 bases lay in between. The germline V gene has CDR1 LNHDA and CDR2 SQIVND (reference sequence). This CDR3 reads CASSLTGTYNYGYTF. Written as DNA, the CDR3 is TGTGCCAGTAGTTTGACCGGGACCTATAACTATGGCTACACCTTC.

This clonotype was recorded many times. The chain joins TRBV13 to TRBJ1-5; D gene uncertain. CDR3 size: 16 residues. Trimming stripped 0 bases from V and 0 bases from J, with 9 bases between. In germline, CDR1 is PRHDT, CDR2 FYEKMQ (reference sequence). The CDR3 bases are TGTGCCAGCAGCTTAGGCTCTCCGGTTAGCAATCAGCCCCAGCATTTT. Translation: CASSLGSPVSNQPQHF.

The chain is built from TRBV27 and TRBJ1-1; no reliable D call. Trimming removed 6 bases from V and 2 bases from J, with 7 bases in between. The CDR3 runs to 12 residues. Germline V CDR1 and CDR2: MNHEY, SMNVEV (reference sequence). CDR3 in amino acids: CASSHGNTEAFF. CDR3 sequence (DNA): TGTGCCAGCAGCCACGGAAACACTGAAGCTTTCTTT.

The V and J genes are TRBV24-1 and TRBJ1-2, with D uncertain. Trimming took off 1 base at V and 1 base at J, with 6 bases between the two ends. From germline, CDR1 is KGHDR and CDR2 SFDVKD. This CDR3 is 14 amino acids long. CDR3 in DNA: TGTGCCACCAGTGATTTTCCGGTTAACTATGGCTACACCTTC. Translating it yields CATSDFPVNYGYTF.